Included here is one T cell receptor beta chain sequence, with context. Antigen unknown. V lost 3 bases and J lost 1, with 18 bases in between. Germline loops: CDR1 KGHSH, CDR2 LQKENI. CDR3 length equals 17 residues. The data originate from a study of OX40 agonist ivuxolimab in advanced cancers. Across the whole study: Cohort: 80% to 90% men, mean age about 62, aged roughly 20 to 79.

Profiling relied on immunoSEQ multiplex PCR, and the TCRdb table lists in-frame clones only, not all of them. The top ten hold around 5.9% of the sample, which has over 85,000 clones, about 86% seen once. Study outcomes and limitations: Antigen specificity remained undetermined for the expanded peripheral T cells. Nonresponders included some who also had low normalized T-cell clonal expansion.

Individuals having autoimmune disease history or systemic immunosuppression were not enrolled. The TCR originated in an adult with an advanced solid tumor such as melanoma, head and neck, liver or kidney cancer. The material sequenced was CD4+ or CD8+ T cells sorted from blood, taken in a trial of the OX40 agonist ivuxolimab. The chain couples TRBV18 to TRBJ2-5; TRBD1 or TRBD2 may be the D gene (5 bases each). The CDR3 DNA is TGTGCCAGCTCACCTTCATTTCCGGGACGGCCCCAAGAGACCCAGTACTTC. It codes for CASSPSFPGRPQETQYF.